The rows below give T cell receptor beta chains drawn from one sample of a study of response to subunit inactivated influenza vaccine. TCRdb fed the RT-PCR reads into MiXCR, producing one record per CDR3 protein. The sample contains hundreds of thousands of distinct CDR3 sequences, under 9% of which appear only once. Sequences were derived from PBMCs from blood, sampled 23 to 25 months after vaccination. Every receptor here comes from a man aged 50-75 years who received an inactivated influenza vaccine. Both conserved end residues are part of each CDR3. A D gene is named only where the DNA matches it firmly. Not every row has a clone size; where given, it reads once, few, many or a size class.

TRBJ2-5 | TRBV3-1 | NA | NA | 14 | CASSQASGFETQYF | TGTGCCAGCAGCCAAGCATCCGGTTTCGAGACCCAGTACTTC
TRBJ1-1 | TRBV11-3 | NA | few | 14 | CASSLRGPGTEAFF | TGTGCCAGCAGCTTACGGGGACCGGGCACTGAAGCTTTCTTT
TRBJ2-7 | TRBV9 | NA | NA | 15 | CASSVGASDTYEQYF | TGTGCCAGCAGCGTAGGGGCTAGCGACACCTACGAGCAGTACTTC
TRBJ2-6 | TRBV28 | NA | NA | 13 | CATGGEAVNVLTF | TGTGCCACCGGTGGTGAGGCGGTCAACGTCCTGACTTTC
TRBJ2-2 | TRBV2 | TRBD1 | few | 16 | CASSGYRDRGTGELFF | TGTGCCAGCAGTGGATACCGGGACAGGGGCACCGGGGAGCTGTTTTTT
TRBJ2-1 | TRBV10-3 | NA | few | 15 | CAISVVAVVYNEQFF | TGTGCCATCAGTGTAGTTGCGGTAGTATACAATGAGCAGTTCTTC
TRBJ1-1 | TRBV5-1 | TRBD1 | NA | 16 | CASSYTGTGRNTEAFF | TGCGCCAGCAGCTATACCGGGACAGGGAGGAACACTGAAGCTTTCTTT
TRBJ1-2 | TRBV7-2 | NA | NA | 16 | CASSLSSTANNYGYTF | TGTGCCAGCAGCTTATCGTCGACGGCCAACAACTATGGCTACACCTTC
TRBJ1-3 | TRBV20-1 | NA | many | 14 | CSAKKQGSGNTIYF | TGCAGTGCTAAGAAACAGGGATCGGGAAACACCATATATTTT
TRBJ2-3 | TRBV5-3 | NA | NA | 16 | CASSTRKTGSTDTQYF | TGTGCCAGCAGCACACGAAAGACAGGCAGCACAGATACGCAGTATTTT
TRBJ2-3 | TRBV20-1 | NA | NA | 16 | CSARSMVPGGTDTQYF | TGCAGTGCTAGATCCATGGTCCCGGGAGGCACAGATACGCAGTATTTT
TRBJ1-3 | TRBV4-2 | NA | few | 16 | CASRPGPAVSGNTIYF | TGTGCCAGCAGGCCGGGGCCGGCCGTCTCTGGAAACACCATATATTTT
TRBJ2-7 | TRBV10-2 | NA | NA | 12 | CASSGEIYEQYF | TGCGCCAGCAGTGGGGAAATTTACGAGCAGTACTTC
TRBJ2-1 | TRBV7-2 | TRBD2 | few | 15 | CASSFIAGGLNEQFF | TGTGCCAGCAGCTTTATAGCGGGGGGGCTCAATGAGCAGTTCTTC
TRBJ1-1 | TRBV12-3/TRBV12-4 | NA | many | 15 | CASSLSGPGNTEAFF | TGTGCCAGCAGTTTATCCGGGCCGGGGAACACTGAAGCTTTCTTT
TRBJ1-4 | TRBV28 | TRBD1 | NA | 14 | CASSDRVGSEKLFF | TGTGCCAGCAGTGACAGGGTCGGGTCTGAAAAACTGTTTTTT
TRBJ1-2 | TRBV20-1 | TRBD1 | few | 15 | CSATVLTGANYGYTF | TGCAGTGCTACTGTGCTGACAGGGGCTAACTATGGCTACACCTTC
TRBJ1-2 | TRBV18 | NA | few | 13 | CASSPGAGGGYTF | TGTGCCAGCTCACCAGGGGCAGGCGGCGGTTACACCTTC
TRBJ2-3 | TRBV14 | NA | NA | 14 | CASSQWGLTDTQYF | TGTGCCAGCAGCCAATGGGGCCTCACAGATACGCAGTATTTT
TRBJ2-7 | TRBV29-1 | NA | NA | 14 | CSVFILGGNREQYF | TGCAGCGTTTTTATACTAGGTGGGAATCGCGAGCAGTACTTC
TRBJ2-1 | TRBV9 | TRBD2 | many | 21 | CASSVFSPGLAGVSSYNEQFF | TGTGCCAGCAGCGTTTTTTCTCCGGGACTAGCGGGAGTAAGCTCCTACAATGAGCAGTTCTTC
TRBJ2-5 | TRBV29-1 | NA | NA | 13 | CSVAKGTQETQYF | TGCAGCGTCGCCAAGGGGACACAAGAGACCCAGTACTTC
TRBJ2-5 | TRBV25-1 | NA | NA | 14 | CASSEWFSEETQYF | TGTGCCAGCAGTGAATGGTTTAGCGAAGAGACCCAGTACTTC